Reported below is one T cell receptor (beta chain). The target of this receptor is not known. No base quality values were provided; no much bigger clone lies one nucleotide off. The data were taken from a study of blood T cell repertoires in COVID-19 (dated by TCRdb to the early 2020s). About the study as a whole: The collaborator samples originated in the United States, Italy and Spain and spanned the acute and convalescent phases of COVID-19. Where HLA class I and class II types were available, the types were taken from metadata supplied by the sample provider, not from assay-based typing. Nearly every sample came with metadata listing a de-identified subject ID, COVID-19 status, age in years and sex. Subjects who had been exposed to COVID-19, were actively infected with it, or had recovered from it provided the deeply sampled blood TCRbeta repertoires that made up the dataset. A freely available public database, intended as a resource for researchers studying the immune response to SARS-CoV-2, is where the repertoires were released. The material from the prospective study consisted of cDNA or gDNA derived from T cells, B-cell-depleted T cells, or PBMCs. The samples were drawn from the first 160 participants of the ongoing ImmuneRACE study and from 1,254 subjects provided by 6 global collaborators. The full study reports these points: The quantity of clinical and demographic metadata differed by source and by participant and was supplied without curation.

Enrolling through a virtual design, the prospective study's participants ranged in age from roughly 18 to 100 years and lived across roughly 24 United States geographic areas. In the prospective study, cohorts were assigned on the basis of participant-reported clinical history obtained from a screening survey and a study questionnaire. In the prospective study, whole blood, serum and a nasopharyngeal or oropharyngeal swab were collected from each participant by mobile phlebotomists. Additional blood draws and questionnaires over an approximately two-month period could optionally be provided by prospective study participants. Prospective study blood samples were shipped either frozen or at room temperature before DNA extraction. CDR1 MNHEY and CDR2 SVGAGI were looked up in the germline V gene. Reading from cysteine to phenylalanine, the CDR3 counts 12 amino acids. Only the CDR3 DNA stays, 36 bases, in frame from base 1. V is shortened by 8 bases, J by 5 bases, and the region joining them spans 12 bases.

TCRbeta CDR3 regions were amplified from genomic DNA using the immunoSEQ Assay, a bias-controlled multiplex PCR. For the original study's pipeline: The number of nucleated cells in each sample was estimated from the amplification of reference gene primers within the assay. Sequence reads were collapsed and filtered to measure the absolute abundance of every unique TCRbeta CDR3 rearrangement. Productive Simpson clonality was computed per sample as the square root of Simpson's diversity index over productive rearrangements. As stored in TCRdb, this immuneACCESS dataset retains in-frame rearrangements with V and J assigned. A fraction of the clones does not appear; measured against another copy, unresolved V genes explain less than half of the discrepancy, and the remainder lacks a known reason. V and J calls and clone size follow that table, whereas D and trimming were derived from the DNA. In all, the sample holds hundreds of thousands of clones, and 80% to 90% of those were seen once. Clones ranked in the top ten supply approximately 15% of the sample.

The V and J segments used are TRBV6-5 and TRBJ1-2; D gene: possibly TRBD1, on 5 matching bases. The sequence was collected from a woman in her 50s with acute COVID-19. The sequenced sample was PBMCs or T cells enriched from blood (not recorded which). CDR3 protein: CASSQGFYGYTF. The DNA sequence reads TGTGCCAGCTCCCAGGGTTTTTATGGCTACACCTTC.